One and the same sample provided the 32 T cell receptor beta chains below, sequenced in a study of control samples from healthy donors and cancer patients. The protocol was immunoSEQ multiplex PCR, while the TCRdb copy is restricted to in-frame clones and leaves out a portion. The profile shows a few hundred thousand clones, 80% to 95% of them singletons. Material for sequencing was PBMCs. These receptors all come from a man aged 35-49 years with head and neck cancer.

The rearrangement links TRBV28 to TRBJ2-1; D may be TRBD2 (6 bases). Germline V gene lookup returns CDR1 MDHEN and CDR2 SYDVKM. The V gene lost 4 bases and the J gene lost 7 bases, with 17 bases spanning the gap. CDR3 length: 15 amino acids. The CDR3 loop reads CASSSTSLSWNEQFF. The CDR3 DNA is TGTGCCAGCAGTTCCACTAGCCTGTCTTGGAATGAGCAGTTCTTC.

CDR3 DNA: TGTGCCAGCAGTTCCGACAGGGTAGAGCCGCCCCAGCATTTT. Amino acids: CASSSDRVEPPQHF. This chain connects TRBV6-5 to TRBJ1-5; 7 nucleotides match TRBD1. Germline V gives CDR1 MNHEY, CDR2 SVGAGI. V trimming: 4 bases; J trimming: 9 bases; junction bases outside the gene matches: 9. The CDR3 contains 14 residues.

This clone has more than one count but fewer than ten. The genes are TRBV9 and TRBJ2-7, with D perhaps being TRBD1 or TRBD2 (5 bases each). This CDR3 spans 16 amino acids. CDR1 is SGDLS and CDR2 is YYNGEE in the germline V gene. V dropped 2 bases and J dropped 0 bases, with 15 bases sitting between them. The CDR3 loop is CASSVGSGPNSYEQYF. The DNA for the CDR3 is TGTGCCAGCAGCGTGGGGTCGGGACCTAACTCCTACGAGCAGTACTTC. Looking up the rest from reference TRBV9 and TRBJ2-7 gives the full variable domain: DSGVTQTPKHLITATGQRVTLRCSPRSGDLSVYWYQQSLDQGLQFLIQYYNGEERAKGNILERFSAQQFPDLHSELNLSSLELGDSALYFCASSVGSGPNSYEQYFGPGTRLTVT.

The gene calls are TRBV13 and TRBJ2-7, with 14 bases identical to TRBD2. The CDR3 runs to 15 residues. Unmatched junction bases numbered 6, after V lost 5 bases and J lost 6 bases. From germline, CDR1 is PRHDT and CDR2 FYEKMQ (reference sequence). CDR3 region: CASSPGLAGVVEQYF. The CDR3 nucleotides read TGTGCCAGCAGCCCGGGACTAGCGGGAGTGGTCGAGCAGTACTTC. The entire variable domain, with the rest obtained from reference TRBV13 and TRBJ2-7, is as follows: AAGVIQSPRHLIKEKRETATLKCYPIPRHDTVYWYQQGPGQDPQFLISFYEKMQSDKGSIPDRFSAQQFSDYHSELNMSSLELGDSALYFCASSPGLAGVVEQYFGPGTRLTVT.

The table lists this clone with a count of one. This CDR3 is CSVAHREDTEAFF. In nucleotides, the CDR3 is TGCAGCGTTGCCCACAGGGAGGACACTGAAGCTTTCTTT. The chain combines TRBV29-1 with TRBJ1-1, with D possibly TRBD1 on 6 matching bases. The CDR3 is 13 residues long. Deletions cut 4 bases from V and 3 bases from J, with 12 bases between. CDR1 is SQVTM, CDR2 ANQGSEA, per germline.

The chain is built from TRBV6-1 and TRBJ2-3; 10 bases match TRBD2. Trimming took 2 bases from V and 1 from J; bases not matched to a gene: 3. Germline CDR1 and CDR2: MNHNS and SASEGT. This CDR3 contains 16 residues. The CDR3 DNA follows: TGTGCCAGCAGTGAACTAGCGGGAGAGGGCACAGATACGCAGTATTTT. The encoded protein is CASSELAGEGTDTQYF.

This rearrangement joins TRBV9 to TRBJ1-3; maybe TRBD1 (5 bases). This CDR3 spans 13 amino acids. V shed 5 bases and J shed 3 bases, with 9 bases lying between them. Germline loops: CDR1 SGDLS, CDR2 YYNGEE. The CDR3 is CASSEGLGNTIYF. CDR3 DNA sequence: TGTGCCAGCAGTGAGGGGCTTGGAAACACCATATATTTT.

This chain connects TRBV29-1 to TRBJ2-1, with TRBD2 matching over 12 bases. Germline V gives CDR1 SQVTM, CDR2 ANQGSEA. The CDR3 length is 13 residues. V shed 4 bases, J shed 8 bases, and the junction held 3 bases outside the gene matches. The CDR3 DNA reads as TGCAGCGTTGGGACTAGCGGGGCCGATGAGCAGTTCTTC. It encodes CSVGTSGADEQFF.

This clone showed up just once. The chain carries TRBV7-2 and TRBJ2-5, with D maybe TRBD1 (7 bases). Trimming took 2 bases from V and 5 from J, leaving 12 bases between them. Germline V gene sequence: CDR1 SGHTA, CDR2 FQGNSA. The CDR3 spans 14 residues. Written as DNA, the CDR3 is TGTGCCAGCAGCTTAAGGGGGCGGGATGAGACCCAGTACTTC. Translated, it gives CASSLRGRDETQYF. Full variable domain (missing parts from reference TRBV7-2 and TRBJ2-5): GAGVSQSPSNKVTEKGKDVELRCDPISGHTALYWYRQSLGQGLEFLIYFQGNSAPDKSGLPSDRFSAERTGGSVSTLTIQRTQQEDSAVYLCASSLRGRDETQYFGPGTRLLVL.

The genes are TRBV5-1 and TRBJ2-7, with D possibly matching TRBD1 (6 bases). V was cut by 3 bases and J by 6 bases, with 19 bases left in between. This CDR3 is built from 15 residues. Germline CDR1 SGHRS, CDR2 YFSETQ. CDR3 amino acids: CASSSEGQVYAEQYF. In nucleotides, the CDR3 is TGCGCCAGCAGCTCTGAGGGACAAGTTTACGCCGAGCAGTACTTC.

The V and J genes are TRBV10-3 and TRBJ1-1; D gene unclear. CDR3 length: 13 amino acids. CDR1 and CDR2 from the germline V gene are ENHRY and SYGVKD. Trimming removed 0 bases at V and 4 bases at J, with 6 bases between. For the CDR3, the DNA is TGTGCCATCAGTGAGTCGCCCGGCACTGAAGCTTTCTTT. Amino acids: CAISESPGTEAFF.

The CDR3 sequence: CASSYGTGLSEKLFF. In DNA, the CDR3 is TGTGCCAGCAGTTACGGTACAGGGCTAAGTGAAAAACTGTTTTTT. The gene calls are TRBV6-6 and TRBJ1-4, with TRBD1 as a possible D gene (6 bases). CDR3 length: 15 amino acids. V lost 2 bases to trimming and J lost 7 bases, with 14 bases between them. Germline values: CDR1 MNHNY, CDR2 SVGAGI (reference sequence).

The chain joins TRBV4-3 to TRBJ1-1, with D unresolved. The germline V and J ends were trimmed by 2 bases and 4 bases, with 14 bases remaining between them. The CDR3 is made up of 15 amino acids. CDR1 is LGHNA, CDR2 YSLEER, per germline. CDR3: CASSQTREGFTEAFF. CDR3 bases: TGCGCCAGCAGCCAAACTAGGGAAGGATTCACTGAAGCTTTCTTT.

V usage is TRBV4-1 and J usage is TRBJ1-5; 11 positions agree with TRBD1. V lost 0 bases, J lost 2 bases, and 9 bases stayed unmatched. The CDR3 covers 19 residues. CDR1 MGHRA and CDR2 YSYEKL come from the germline V gene. As DNA, the CDR3 is TGCGCCAGCAGCCAAGAGGGGACAGGGGGAGGTAGCGGCAATCAGCCCCAGCATTTT. Translation: CASSQEGTGGGSGNQPQHF.

V gene TRBV28 combines with J gene TRBJ1-4, with D possibly being TRBD1 (5 bases). The germline V and J ends were trimmed by 3 bases and 0 bases, with 20 bases remaining between them. Germline values: CDR1 MDHEN, CDR2 SYDVKM. This CDR3 is built from 19 residues. Written as DNA, the CDR3 is TGTGCCAGCAGTTTCGGGGCAACAGGCTTCTCCCCAACTAATGAAAAACTGTTTTTT. Its protein is CASSFGATGFSPTNEKLFF.

The V call is TRBV9, the J call TRBJ1-4, with 7 bases matching TRBD1. From germline, CDR1 is SGDLS and CDR2 YYNGEE. V was pared by 6 bases and J by 4 bases, with 9 bases of the junction left unmatched. The CDR3 covers 15 residues. DNA for the CDR3: TGTGCCAGCAACCTAAGGGGACAGAGTAATGAAAAACTGTTTTTT. This sequence encodes CASNLRGQSNEKLFF. The variable domain in full, completed from reference TRBV9 and TRBJ1-4, reads DSGVTQTPKHLITATGQRVTLRCSPRSGDLSVYWYQQSLDQGLQFLIQYYNGEERAKGNILERFSAQQFPDLHSELNLSSLELGDSALYFCASNLRGQSNEKLFFGSGTQLSVL.

Here the CDR3 reads CASRRQASYEQYF. As DNA, the CDR3 is TGTGCCAGCAGGCGACAGGCATCCTACGAGCAGTACTTC. The chain employs TRBV27 and TRBJ2-7; weak D call: TRBD1 (6 bases). CDR1 and CDR2 (germline): MNHEY, SMNVEV (reference sequence). Deletions cut 6 bases from V and 1 base from J, with 10 bases between. This CDR3 spans 13 amino acids.

The gene calls are TRBV6-5 and TRBJ2-1; 10 nucleotides match TRBD1. This CDR3 region has 13 residues. CDR1 and CDR2 (germline): MNHEY, SVGAGI. V lost 4 bases, J lost 8 bases, and 2 bases stayed unmatched. CDR3: CASSSGTGDEQFF. The DNA of the CDR3 is TGTGCCAGCAGTTCCGGGACAGGGGATGAGCAGTTCTTC.

As DNA, the CDR3 is TGTGCCAGCACGGACAGGGAATACGAGCAGTACTTC. Its protein is CASTDREYEQYF. V usage is TRBV28 and J usage is TRBJ2-7, with 8 bases identical to TRBD1. The V and J ends lost 7 bases and 4 bases, in that order; junction bases with no gene match: 3. The germline CDR1 and CDR2 sequences are MDHEN and SYDVKM. CDR3 length: 12 residues.

V is TRBV11-2 and J is TRBJ1-4; the D gene is possibly TRBD1 (6 bases). V lost 3 bases, J lost 8 bases, and 10 bases lay in between. The CDR3 spans 13 residues. Per the germline V gene, CDR1 is SGHAT and CDR2 is FQNNGV. The CDR3 nucleotides read TGTGCCAGCAGCTTCCGCAGGGGCGAAAAACTGTTTTTT. Residues: CASSFRRGEKLFF.

The genes are TRBV3-1 (or the pseudogene TRBV3-2) and TRBJ1-2; TRBD1 is a possible D gene (5 bases). Trimming cost V 4 bases and J 6 bases, with 15 bases left between them. The CDR3 covers 14 residues. Germline CDR1 reads LGHDT; CDR2 reads YNNKEL (reference sequence). DNA of the CDR3: TGTGCCAGCAGCCTTGTGGTCGGGGCGGATGGCTACACCTTC. Translation gives CASSLVVGADGYTF.

The chain has TRBV19 and TRBJ2-5; D ambiguous. V was shortened by 5 bases and J by 1 base, with 11 bases between the two germline ends. Germline V gives CDR1 LNHDA, CDR2 SQIVND (reference sequence). This CDR3 has 14 residues. CDR3 protein: CASSLRTAQETQYF. DNA for the CDR3: TGTGCCAGTAGTCTGCGGACGGCCCAAGAGACCCAGTACTTC.

The DNA of the CDR3 is TGTGCCAGCAGCTCCGTGGGAACCTCAAACACTGAAGCTTTCTTT. The encoded protein is CASSSVGTSNTEAFF. The chain employs TRBV6-6 and TRBJ1-1; D is ambiguous. CDR1 is MNHNY and CDR2 is SVGAGI in the germline V gene (reference sequence). CDR3 length: 15 residues. V was trimmed by 6 bases and J by 2 bases, leaving 16 bases between them.

The rearrangement joins TRBV11-2 to TRBJ2-7, with D hard to call. Looked up from germline, CDR1 is SGHAT and CDR2 is FQNNGV. The CDR3 is 13 residues long. Trimming removed 5 bases from V and 0 bases from J, with 8 bases in between. The CDR3 region is CASSPTISYEQYF. CDR3 in DNA: TGTGCCAGCAGCCCCACAATCTCCTACGAGCAGTACTTC. Supplemented by reference TRBV11-2 and TRBJ2-7, the full variable domain reads EAGVAQSPRYKIIEKRQSVAFWCNPISGHATLYWYQQILGQGPKLLIQFQNNGVVDDSQLPKDRFSAERLKGVDSTLKIQPAKLEDSAVYLCASSPTISYEQYFGPGTRLTVT.

This chain links TRBV5-1 with TRBJ2-3, with D possibly TRBD2 on 6 matching bases. Trimming removed 6 bases from V and 5 bases from J, with 13 bases in between. Germline values: CDR1 SGHRS, CDR2 YFSETQ. The CDR3 is 13 amino acids. The CDR3 sequence: CASKVEGRDTQYF. CDR3 nucleotide sequence: TGCGCCAGCAAGGTGGAGGGGAGAGATACGCAGTATTTT. The full variable domain, its missing parts supplied by reference TRBV5-1 and TRBJ2-3, is KAGVTQTPRYLIKTRGQQVTLSCSPISGHRSVSWYQQTPGQGLQFLFEYFSETQRNKGNFPGRFSGRQFSNSRSEMNVSTLELGDSALYLCASKVEGRDTQYFGPGTRLTVL.

The gene calls are TRBV10-3 and TRBJ2-1, with TRBD2 as a possible D gene (6 bases). Between the trimmed V and J ends, which lost 0 bases and 10 bases, there was a span of 16 bases. The CDR3 runs to 15 residues. Germline lookup yields CDR1 ENHRY and CDR2 SYGVKD. The CDR3 DNA reads TGTGCCATCAGTGAGTCGTTCGGGGGAGAGAGAGAGCAGTTCTTC. Encoded protein: CAISESFGGEREQFF.

The rearrangement joins TRBV24-1 to TRBJ2-3, with D possibly called TRBD1 or TRBD2 (6 bases each). Germline CDR1 reads KGHDR; CDR2 reads SFDVKD. The CDR3 has 16 amino acids. Trimming removed 5 bases at V and 4 bases at J, with 18 bases between. The CDR3 reads CATSAGASIFSDTQYF. The CDR3 region has the DNA TGTGCCACCAGTGCGGGGGCTAGCATTTTTTCAGATACGCAGTATTTT.

V gene TRBV24-1 combines with J gene TRBJ1-6; TRBD1 might be the D (5 bases). Trimming stripped 4 bases from V and 4 bases from J, with 7 bases between. This CDR3 comprises 14 residues. Germline CDR1 and CDR2: KGHDR and SFDVKD. The CDR3 DNA is TGTGCCACCAGTGACCAGGGATATAATTCACCCCTCCACTTT. As protein: CATSDQGYNSPLHF.

V gene TRBV18 combines with J gene TRBJ1-5; D possibly corresponds to TRBD1 (5 bases). This CDR3 region has 14 residues. Trimming removed 1 base at V and 8 bases at J, with 12 bases between. Germline-derived CDR1 and CDR2 are KGHSH and LQKENI. The chain's CDR3 is CASSPQGPREPQHF. For the CDR3, the DNA is TGTGCCAGCTCACCACAGGGGCCCCGGGAGCCCCAGCATTTT.

The V gene is TRBV9, the J gene TRBJ2-7; D unresolved. This CDR3 comprises 13 residues. Trimming cost V 3 bases and J 7 bases, with 14 bases left between them. The germline V gene has CDR1 SGDLS and CDR2 YYNGEE. CDR3 sequence: CASSADSGSEQYF. CDR3 coding DNA: TGTGCCAGCAGCGCCGACTCCGGGTCGGAGCAGTACTTC.

The genes are TRBV3-1 (or the pseudogene TRBV3-2) and TRBJ2-7; 7 nucleotides line up with TRBD1. With V trimmed by 5 bases and J by 0 bases, 7 bases remained unmatched. The CDR3 is 15 amino acids. The germline V gene has CDR1 LGHDT and CDR2 YNNKEL (reference sequence). CDR3 bases: TGTGCCAGCAGCGATTTCAGGGGGAGCTCCTACGAGCAGTACTTC. Residues: CASSDFRGSSYEQYF.

The chain is built from TRBV18 and TRBJ1-2; 7 bases are a match to TRBD1. V shed 5 bases, J shed 0 bases, and the junction held 9 bases outside the gene matches. CDR3 length: 16 residues. The germline CDR1 and CDR2 sequences are KGHSH and LQKENI. The DNA for the CDR3 is TGTGCCAGCTCAACTGGGGGGACAGCAGCTAACTATGGCTACACCTTC. It yields the protein CASSTGGTAANYGYTF.